These T cell receptor beta chains were read from a single sample in a study of neoadjuvant anti-PD-1 for oral cavity cancer. Clones were read by immunoSEQ multiplex PCR, and TCRdb kept only the in-frame ones, dropping some. This sample has around 68,000 clones; roughly nine tenths occur once, and the top ten carry around 3%. This sample comprised PBMCs, obtained after nivolumab (anti-PD-1) treatment. The receptors shown here come from a person between 40 and 80 years old with oral cavity squamous cell carcinoma. Each CDR3 is given with its conserved first and last residue. The D gene is left open where the match is weak. The listing skips clone size in some rows; elsewhere it reads once, few, many or a size class.

j_call v_call d_call clone_size cdr3_aa cdr3_nt
TRBJ2-7 TRBV7-9 TRBD1 NA CASSLVGQGVVKSQQYF TGTGCCAGCAGCTTAGTTGGCCAGGGGGTCGTGAAGAGCCAGCAGTACTTC
TRBJ1-1 TRBV10-1 TRBD1 few CASSGTGAQAFF TGCGCCAGCAGTGGAACAGGGGCCCAAGCTTTCTTT
TRBJ2-5 TRBV5-1 NA NA CASSPNNQETQYF TGCGCCAGCAGCCCTAACAATCAAGAGACCCAGTACTTC
TRBJ1-2 TRBV6-5 NA NA CASSYSMGLTNYGYTF TGTGCCAGCAGTTACTCCATGGGCCTGACTAACTATGGCTACACCTTC
TRBJ1-5 TRBV19 TRBD1 NA CASSIGGTGQSLNQPQHF TGTGCCAGTAGTATAGGGGGGACAGGGCAAAGCCTCAATCAGCCCCAGCATTTT
TRBJ2-2 TRBV7-9 NA NA CASSSLPFEPRELFF TGTGCCAGCAGCTCCCTCCCGTTTGAGCCCAGGGAGCTGTTTTTT
TRBJ2-6 TRBV27 TRBD1 NA CASSLQGARSGANVLTF TGTGCCAGCAGTTTACAGGGGGCGCGGTCTGGGGCCAACGTCCTGACTTTC
TRBJ2-3 TRBV6-1 NA NA CASSEEAGSSTDTQYF TGTGCCAGCAGTGAAGAGGCGGGCTCTAGCACAGATACGCAGTATTTT
TRBJ1-1 TRBV10-3 NA once CAIRDSRADTEAFF TGTGCCATCAGGGACAGCCGGGCGGACACTGAAGCTTTCTTT
TRBJ2-7 TRBV2 NA NA CASREDLSYEQYF TGTGCCAGCCGTGAGGACCTATCCTACGAGCAGTACTTC
TRBJ1-5 TRBV6-1 NA NA CASSETRVANQPQHF TGTGCCAGCAGTGAAACCAGGGTGGCGAATCAGCCCCAGCATTTT
TRBJ2-3 TRBV6-6 TRBD1 NA CASSTRGGGSTDTQYF TGTGCCAGCAGTACCCGAGGGGGCGGGAGCACAGATACGCAGTATTTT
TRBJ2-1 TRBV5-6 TRBD1 NA CASSANWGQGNYNEQFF TGTGCCAGCAGCGCCAACTGGGGACAGGGGAACTACAATGAGCAGTTCTTC
TRBJ1-1 TRBV5-1 NA NA CASRSKGMNTEAFF TGCGCCAGCAGATCAAAGGGGATGAACACTGAAGCTTTCTTT
TRBJ2-1 TRBV27 NA NA CASSQTRYLYNEQFF TGTGCCAGCAGTCAGACTCGTTACTTATACAATGAGCAGTTCTTC
TRBJ1-4 TRBV9 NA NA CASSAEWTGRGEKLFF TGTGCCAGCAGCGCCGAATGGACGGGGCGCGGGGAAAAACTGTTTTTT
TRBJ2-1 TRBV7-8 NA NA CASSLARHEQFF TGTGCCAGCAGCTTAGCTCGCCATGAGCAGTTCTTC
TRBJ2-5 TRBV19 TRBD1 NA CASSDRVRETQYF TGTGCCAGTAGTGACAGGGTAAGAGAGACCCAGTACTTC
TRBJ1-1 TRBV6-4 TRBD1 NA CASSEPGQGAGVEEDTEAFF TGTGCCAGCAGTGAACCGGGACAGGGGGCTGGAGTTGAGGAAGACACTGAAGCTTTCTTT
TRBJ2-3 TRBV2 NA NA CASSRRGKGDTQYF TGTGCCAGCAGTAGGCGCGGGAAAGGAGATACGCAGTATTTT
TRBJ2-1 TRBV7-2 TRBD2 NA CASSLLAGGYNEQFF TGTGCCAGCAGCTTATTAGCGGGGGGTTACAATGAGCAGTTCTTC
TRBJ2-5 TRBV5-1 NA NA CASSSGDQETQYF TGCGCCAGCAGTTCCGGGGATCAGGAGACCCAGTACTTC
TRBJ1-1 TRBV15 TRBD1 NA CATSRQGEVTEAFF TGTGCCACCAGCAGACAGGGGGAGGTCACTGAAGCTTTCTTT
TRBJ2-5 TRBV9 NA NA CASSVDPHTETQYF TGTGCCAGCAGCGTAGACCCACACACGGAGACCCAGTACTTC
TRBJ2-3 TRBV4-1 NA few CASSQPGVGSTDTQYF TGCGCCAGCAGCCAACCCGGTGTAGGTAGCACAGATACGCAGTATTTT
TRBJ2-5 TRBV30 NA NA CAWTGGETQYF TGTGCCTGGACAGGGGGGGAGACCCAGTACTTC
TRBJ1-5 TRBV7-6 NA NA CASSLGGGQSINQPQHF TGTGCCAGCAGCTTAGGGGGGGGCCAGAGCATCAATCAGCCCCAGCATTTT
TRBJ1-1 TRBV5-1 NA NA CASRPYREVGTEAFF TGCGCCAGCAGACCATACAGGGAAGTAGGCACTGAAGCTTTCTTT
TRBJ2-7 TRBV10-3 TRBD1 NA CAITETGVIDEQYF TGTGCCATCACGGAGACAGGGGTGATCGACGAGCAGTACTTC
TRBJ2-7 TRBV18 NA NA CASSPSGGPSSYEQYF TGTGCCAGCTCACCATCGGGCGGGCCCAGCTCCTACGAGCAGTACTTC
TRBJ2-7 TRBV28 TRBD2 NA CATTRGSPGYEQYF TGTGCCACCACCCGCGGGAGCCCCGGATACGAGCAGTACTTC
TRBJ1-2 TRBV5-1 NA NA CASSLPPGYGYTF TGCGCCAGCAGCTTACCACCAGGATATGGCTACACCTTC
TRBJ2-1 TRBV30 NA NA CARGLLNNEQFF TGTGCCAGGGGACTCCTCAACAATGAGCAGTTCTTC
TRBJ2-3 TRBV7-9 TRBD1 NA CASSHRQGGTDTQYF TGTGCCAGCAGCCACCGACAGGGCGGCACAGATACGCAGTATTTT
TRBJ2-3 TRBV5-6 NA once CASSLSRGWRARDTQYF TGTGCCAGCAGCTTATCTCGTGGCTGGAGGGCAAGAGATACGCAGTATTTT
TRBJ2-3 TRBV11-2 TRBD1 NA CASSLNRGVSTDTQYF TGTGCCAGCAGCTTAAACAGGGGAGTCAGCACAGATACGCAGTATTTT
TRBJ2-1 TRBV11-3 TRBD2 NA CASSLVSSGDNEQFF TGTGCCAGCAGCTTAGTGTCTAGCGGGGACAATGAGCAGTTCTTC
TRBJ2-4 TRBV6-1 TRBD1 NA CASSEAGTGKNIQYF TGTGCCAGCAGTGAGGCCGGGACAGGGAAAAACATTCAGTACTTC
TRBJ2-3 TRBV2 TRBD1 NA CASRGDSVIVGTQYF TGTGCCAGCAGGGGGGACAGCGTAATAGTGGGGACCCAGTATTTT
TRBJ1-2 TRBV5-1 NA NA CASSLVGGPNYGYTF TGCGCCAGCAGCTTGGTCGGGGGTCCTAACTATGGCTACACCTTC
TRBJ1-1 TRBV2 NA few CASTTGNTEAFF TGTGCCAGCACTACAGGGAACACTGAAGCTTTCTTT
TRBJ1-1 TRBV19 NA NA CASSIEGDSRNTEAFF TGTGCCAGTAGTATTGAGGGGGATTCACGGAACACTGAAGCTTTCTTT
TRBJ2-7 TRBV7-8 TRBD2 NA CASSPRLAGGEQYF TGTGCCAGCAGCCCGAGACTAGCGGGGGGAGAGCAGTACTTC
TRBJ1-5 TRBV5-4 NA once CASSFWGGNQPQHF TGTGCCAGCAGCTTTTGGGGGGGCAATCAGCCCCAGCATTTT
TRBJ2-1 TRBV7-6 NA NA CASSPPGYSYNEQFF TGTGCCAGCAGCCCGCCCGGGTATTCCTACAATGAGCAGTTCTTC
TRBJ2-1 TRBV7-8 NA NA CASSPGTEQFF TGTGCCAGCAGCCCCGGGACAGAGCAGTTCTTC
TRBJ2-5 TRBV5-5 TRBD1 NA CASRTGQEETQYF TGTGCCAGCAGGACGGGACAGGAAGAGACCCAGTACTTC
TRBJ1-2 TRBV2 NA NA CASSERGGGYTF TGTGCCAGCAGTGAGAGGGGAGGAGGCTACACCTTC
TRBJ2-6 TRBV4-1 NA NA CASTRTGYQSGANVLTF TGCGCCAGCACTCGAACAGGGTATCAGTCTGGGGCCAACGTCCTGACTTTC
TRBJ2-3 TRBV4-1 TRBD2 NA CASSQEGGGPSTDTQYF TGCGCCAGCAGCCAAGAGGGCGGGGGTCCGAGCACAGATACGCAGTATTTT
TRBJ1-6 TRBV11-2 NA NA CASRVRGSYNSPLHF TGTGCCAGCAGAGTAAGGGGCTCCTATAATTCACCCCTCCACTTT
TRBJ1-2 TRBV5-6 NA NA CASSPVGVQWYGYTF TGTGCCAGCAGCCCCGTCGGGGTACAATGGTATGGCTACACCTTC
TRBJ2-7 TRBV5-6 TRBD1 NA CASSLGDSMFYEQYF TGTGCCAGCAGCTTGGGGGACAGCATGTTCTACGAGCAGTACTTC
TRBJ1-1 TRBV9 NA NA CASSVDPWGTEAFF TGTGCCAGCAGCGTAGATCCCTGGGGCACTGAAGCTTTCTTT